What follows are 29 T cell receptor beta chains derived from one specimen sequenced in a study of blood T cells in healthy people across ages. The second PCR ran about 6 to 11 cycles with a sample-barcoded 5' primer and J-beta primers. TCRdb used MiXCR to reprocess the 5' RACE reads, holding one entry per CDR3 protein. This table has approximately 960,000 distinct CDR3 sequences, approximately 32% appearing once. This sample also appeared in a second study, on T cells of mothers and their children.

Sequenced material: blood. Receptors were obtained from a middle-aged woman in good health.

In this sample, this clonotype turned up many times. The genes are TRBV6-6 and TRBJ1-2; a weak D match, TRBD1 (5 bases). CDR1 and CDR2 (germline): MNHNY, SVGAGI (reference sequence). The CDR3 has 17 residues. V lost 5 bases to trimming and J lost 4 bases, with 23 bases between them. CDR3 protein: CASSLVNSGIRRYGYTF. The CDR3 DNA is TGTGCCAGCAGTCTCGTAAATTCAGGGATAAGGCGCTATGGCTACACCTTC.

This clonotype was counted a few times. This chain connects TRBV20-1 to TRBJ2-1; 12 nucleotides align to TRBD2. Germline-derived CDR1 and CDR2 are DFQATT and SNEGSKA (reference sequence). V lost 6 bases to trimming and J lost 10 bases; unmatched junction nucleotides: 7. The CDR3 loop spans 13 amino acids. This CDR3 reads CSAPGLAGPEQFF. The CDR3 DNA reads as TGCAGTGCCCCGGGACTAGCGGGCCCGGAGCAGTTCTTC.

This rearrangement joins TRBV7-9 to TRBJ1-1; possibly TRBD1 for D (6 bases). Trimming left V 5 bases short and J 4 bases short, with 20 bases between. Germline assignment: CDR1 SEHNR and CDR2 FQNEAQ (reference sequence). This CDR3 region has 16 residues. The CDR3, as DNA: TGTGCCAGCAGCCAGGGGAACGAGGTTTTGGGCACTGAAGCTTTCTTT. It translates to CASSQGNEVLGTEAFF.

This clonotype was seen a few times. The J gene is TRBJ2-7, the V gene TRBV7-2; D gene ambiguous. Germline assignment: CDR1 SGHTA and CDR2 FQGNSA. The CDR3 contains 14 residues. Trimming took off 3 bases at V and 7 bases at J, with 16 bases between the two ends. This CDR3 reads CASSLEQPYNEQYF. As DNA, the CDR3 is TGTGCCAGCAGCTTGGAACAGCCCTACAATGAGCAGTACTTC.

The CDR3 nucleotides read TGCGCCAGCAGCTCGGGTTGGGGACAGGGTGGCCAAGAGACCCAGTACTTC. This encodes CASSSGWGQGGQETQYF. The chain couples TRBV5-1 to TRBJ2-5; TRBD1 matches 9 bases. The CDR3 totals 17 residues. V trimming: 3 bases; J trimming: 1 base; junction bases outside the gene matches: 10. Germline CDR1 and CDR2: SGHRS and YFSETQ.

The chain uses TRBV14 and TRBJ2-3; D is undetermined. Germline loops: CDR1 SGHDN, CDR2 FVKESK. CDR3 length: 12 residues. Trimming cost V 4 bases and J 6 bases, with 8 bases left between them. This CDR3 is CASSLFGDTQYF. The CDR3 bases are TGTGCCAGCAGCCTGTTTGGTGATACGCAGTATTTT.

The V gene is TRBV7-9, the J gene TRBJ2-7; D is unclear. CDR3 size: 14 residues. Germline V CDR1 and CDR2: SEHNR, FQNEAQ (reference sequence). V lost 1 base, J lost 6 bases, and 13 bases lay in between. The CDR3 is CASSLVRQHGEQYF. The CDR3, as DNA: TGTGCCAGCAGCTTAGTGCGTCAGCACGGCGAGCAGTACTTC. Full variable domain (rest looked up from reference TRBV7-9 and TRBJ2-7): DTGVSQNPRHKITKRGQNVTFRCDPISEHNRLYWYRQTLGQGPEFLTYFQNEAQLEKSRLLSDRFSAERPKGSFSTLEIQRTEQGDSAMYLCASSLVRQHGEQYFGPGTRLTVT.

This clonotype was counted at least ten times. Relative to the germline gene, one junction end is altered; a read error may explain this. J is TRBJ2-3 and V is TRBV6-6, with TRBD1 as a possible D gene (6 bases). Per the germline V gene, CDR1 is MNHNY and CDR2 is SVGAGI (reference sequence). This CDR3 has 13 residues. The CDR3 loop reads CAGSWTGTDTQYF. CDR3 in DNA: TGTGCCGGCAGTTGGACAGGCACAGATACGCAGTATTTT.

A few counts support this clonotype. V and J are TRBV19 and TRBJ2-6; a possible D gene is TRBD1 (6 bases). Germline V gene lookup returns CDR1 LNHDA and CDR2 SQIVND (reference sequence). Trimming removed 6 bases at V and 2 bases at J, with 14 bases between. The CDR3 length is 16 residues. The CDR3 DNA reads TGTGCCAGTAGCTCAAAAGGGGGAGCTGGGGCCAACGTCCTGACTTTC. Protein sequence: CASSSKGGAGANVLTF.

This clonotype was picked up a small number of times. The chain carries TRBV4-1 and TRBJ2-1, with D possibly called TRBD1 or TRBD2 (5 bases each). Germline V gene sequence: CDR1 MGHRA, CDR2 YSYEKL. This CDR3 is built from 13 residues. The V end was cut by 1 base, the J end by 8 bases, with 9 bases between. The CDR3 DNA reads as TGCGCCAGCAGCCAAGGGGGACGCGATGAGCAGTTCTTC. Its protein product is CASSQGGRDEQFF.

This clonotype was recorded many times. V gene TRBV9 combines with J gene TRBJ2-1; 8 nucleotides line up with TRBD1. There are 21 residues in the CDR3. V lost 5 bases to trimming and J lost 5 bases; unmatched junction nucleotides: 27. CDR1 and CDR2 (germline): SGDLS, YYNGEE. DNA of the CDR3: TGTGCCAGCAGTTTGTCACTTAATAGCGGACAGGGAGATCTATTCGACAATGAGCAGTTCTTC. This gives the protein CASSLSLNSGQGDLFDNEQFF.

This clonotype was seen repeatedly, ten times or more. The CDR3 reads CASSLLESSSYEQYF. The CDR3 DNA reads TGTGCCAGCAGTTTACTCGAGAGCAGCTCCTACGAGCAGTACTTC. V gene TRBV27 combines with J gene TRBJ2-7; D remains ambiguous. Trimming cost V 2 bases and J 0 bases, with 11 bases left between them. Germline V lookup: CDR1 MNHEY, CDR2 SMNVEV (reference sequence). CDR3 length equals 15 residues.

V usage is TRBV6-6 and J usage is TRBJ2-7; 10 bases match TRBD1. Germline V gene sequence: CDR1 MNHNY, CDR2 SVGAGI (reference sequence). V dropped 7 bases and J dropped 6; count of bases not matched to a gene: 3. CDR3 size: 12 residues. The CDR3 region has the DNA TGTGCCAGCACTCGGACAGGGGGCGAGCAGTACTTC. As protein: CASTRTGGEQYF.

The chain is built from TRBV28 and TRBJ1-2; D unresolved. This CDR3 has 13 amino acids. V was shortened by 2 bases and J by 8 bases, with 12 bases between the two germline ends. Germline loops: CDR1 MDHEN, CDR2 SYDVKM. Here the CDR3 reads CASSLSAGRGYTF. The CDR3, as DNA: TGTGCCAGCAGTTTAAGCGCAGGCCGGGGCTACACCTTC.

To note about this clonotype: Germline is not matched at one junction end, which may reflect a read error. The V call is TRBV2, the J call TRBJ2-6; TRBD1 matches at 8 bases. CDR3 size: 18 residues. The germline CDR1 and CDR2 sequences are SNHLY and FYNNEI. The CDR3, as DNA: TGTGCCAGCAGTGGACAGGGGAAGCCCCTCTCTGGGGCCAACGTCCGGACTTTC. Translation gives CASSGQGKPLSGANVRTF.

The CDR3 spells CASSPRTGGGLNEQFF. CDR3 bases: TGTGCCAGCAGCCCACGGACAGGGGGAGGCCTCAATGAGCAGTTCTTC. This chain joins TRBV7-8 and TRBJ2-1; TRBD1 aligns across 10 bases. Germline trimming cut 5 bases from V and 6 bases from J; bases unmatched to any gene: 10. Germline loops: CDR1 SGHVS, CDR2 FQNEAQ. The length of the CDR3 is 16 residues.

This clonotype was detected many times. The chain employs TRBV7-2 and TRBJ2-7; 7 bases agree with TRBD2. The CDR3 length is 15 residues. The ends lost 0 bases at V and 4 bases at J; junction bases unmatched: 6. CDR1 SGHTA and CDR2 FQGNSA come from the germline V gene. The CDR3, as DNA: TGTGCCAGCAGCTTAGCTATCGGGACTATATACGAGCAGTACTTC. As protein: CASSLAIGTIYEQYF.

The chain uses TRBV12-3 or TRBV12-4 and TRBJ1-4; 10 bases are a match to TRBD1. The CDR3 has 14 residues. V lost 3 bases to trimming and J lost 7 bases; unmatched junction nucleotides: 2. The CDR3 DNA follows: TGTGCCAGCAGTTTGACAGGGGGCGGTGAAAAACTGTTTTTT. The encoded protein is CASSLTGGGEKLFF.

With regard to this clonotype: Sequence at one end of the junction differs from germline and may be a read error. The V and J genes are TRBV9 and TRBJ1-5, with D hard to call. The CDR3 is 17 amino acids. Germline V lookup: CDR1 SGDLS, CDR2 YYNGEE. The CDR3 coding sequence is TGTGCCAGCAGCGTAGGTCCAGAGTCCTATAGCAACCAGCCCCAGCATTTT. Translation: CASSVGPESYSNQPQHF.

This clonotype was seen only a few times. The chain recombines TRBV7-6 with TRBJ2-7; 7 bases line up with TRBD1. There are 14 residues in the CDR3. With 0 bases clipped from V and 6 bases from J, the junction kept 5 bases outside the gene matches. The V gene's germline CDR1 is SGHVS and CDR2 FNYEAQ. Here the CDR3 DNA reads TGTGCCAGCAGCTTAGCGGGACAGCAATCCGAGCAGTACTTC. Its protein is CASSLAGQQSEQYF.

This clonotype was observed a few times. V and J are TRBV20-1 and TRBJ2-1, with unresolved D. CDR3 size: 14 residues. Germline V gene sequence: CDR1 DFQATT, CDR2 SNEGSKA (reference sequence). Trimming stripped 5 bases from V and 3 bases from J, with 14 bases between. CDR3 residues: CSAGPIQGYNEQFF. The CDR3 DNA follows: TGCAGTGCTGGACCGATCCAAGGCTACAATGAGCAGTTCTTC.

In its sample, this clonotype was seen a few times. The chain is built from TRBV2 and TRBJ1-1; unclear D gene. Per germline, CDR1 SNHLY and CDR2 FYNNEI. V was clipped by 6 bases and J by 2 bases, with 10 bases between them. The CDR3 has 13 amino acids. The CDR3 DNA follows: TGTGCCAGCAGCCGACTAGAAAACACTGAAGCTTTCTTT. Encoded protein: CASSRLENTEAFF.

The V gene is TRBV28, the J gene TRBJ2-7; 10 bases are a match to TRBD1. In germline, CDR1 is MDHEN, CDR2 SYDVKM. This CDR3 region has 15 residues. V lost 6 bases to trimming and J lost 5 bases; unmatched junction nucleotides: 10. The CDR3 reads CASRPQGQGFHEQYF. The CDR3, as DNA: TGTGCCAGCAGGCCCCAGGGACAGGGGTTCCACGAGCAGTACTTC.

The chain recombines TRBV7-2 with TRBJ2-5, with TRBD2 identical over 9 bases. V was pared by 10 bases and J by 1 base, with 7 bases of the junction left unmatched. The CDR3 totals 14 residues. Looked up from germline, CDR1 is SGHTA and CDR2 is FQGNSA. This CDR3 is CATCLAGTQETQYF. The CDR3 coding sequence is TGTGCCACCTGCCTAGCGGGGACCCAAGAGACCCAGTACTTC.

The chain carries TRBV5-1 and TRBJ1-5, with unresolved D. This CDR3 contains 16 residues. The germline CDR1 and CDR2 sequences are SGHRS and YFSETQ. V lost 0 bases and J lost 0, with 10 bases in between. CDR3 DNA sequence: TGCGCCAGCAGCTTGGCCGGACCCCTTAGCAATCAGCCCCAGCATTTT. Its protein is CASSLAGPLSNQPQHF.

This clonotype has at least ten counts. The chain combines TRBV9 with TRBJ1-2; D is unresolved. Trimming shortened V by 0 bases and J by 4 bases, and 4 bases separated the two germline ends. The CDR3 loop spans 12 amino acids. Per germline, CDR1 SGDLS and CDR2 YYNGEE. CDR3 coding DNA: TGTGCCAGCAGCGTAGGGGGCTATGGCTACACCTTC. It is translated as CASSVGGYGYTF. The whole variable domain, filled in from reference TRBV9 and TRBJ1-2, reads DSGVTQTPKHLITATGQRVTLRCSPRSGDLSVYWYQQSLDQGLQFLIQYYNGEERAKGNILERFSAQQFPDLHSELNLSSLELGDSALYFCASSVGGYGYTFGSGTRLTVV.

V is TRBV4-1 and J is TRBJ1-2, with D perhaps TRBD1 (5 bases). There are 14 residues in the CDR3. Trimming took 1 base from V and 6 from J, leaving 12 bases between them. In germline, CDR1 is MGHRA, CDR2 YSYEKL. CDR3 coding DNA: TGCGCCAGCAGCCAAGGCCAGGGAGATCATGGCTACACCTTC. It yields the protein CASSQGQGDHGYTF.

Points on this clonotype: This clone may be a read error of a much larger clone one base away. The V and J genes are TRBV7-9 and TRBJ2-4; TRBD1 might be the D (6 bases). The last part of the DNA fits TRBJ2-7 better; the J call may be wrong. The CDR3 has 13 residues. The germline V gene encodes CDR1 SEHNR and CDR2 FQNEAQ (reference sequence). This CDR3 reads CTSSSTGYSEQYF. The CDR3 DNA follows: TGTACCAGCAGCTCCACAGGGTACTCCGAGCAGTACTTC.

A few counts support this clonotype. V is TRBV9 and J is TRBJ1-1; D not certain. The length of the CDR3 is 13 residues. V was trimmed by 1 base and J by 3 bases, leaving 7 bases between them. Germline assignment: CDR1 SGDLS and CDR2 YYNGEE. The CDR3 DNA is TGTGCCAGCAGCGTAACCGCGTACACTGAAGCTTTCTTT. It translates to CASSVTAYTEAFF. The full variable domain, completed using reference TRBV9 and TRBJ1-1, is DSGVTQTPKHLITATGQRVTLRCSPRSGDLSVYWYQQSLDQGLQFLIQYYNGEERAKGNILERFSAQQFPDLHSELNLSSLELGDSALYFCASSVTAYTEAFFGQGTRLTVV.